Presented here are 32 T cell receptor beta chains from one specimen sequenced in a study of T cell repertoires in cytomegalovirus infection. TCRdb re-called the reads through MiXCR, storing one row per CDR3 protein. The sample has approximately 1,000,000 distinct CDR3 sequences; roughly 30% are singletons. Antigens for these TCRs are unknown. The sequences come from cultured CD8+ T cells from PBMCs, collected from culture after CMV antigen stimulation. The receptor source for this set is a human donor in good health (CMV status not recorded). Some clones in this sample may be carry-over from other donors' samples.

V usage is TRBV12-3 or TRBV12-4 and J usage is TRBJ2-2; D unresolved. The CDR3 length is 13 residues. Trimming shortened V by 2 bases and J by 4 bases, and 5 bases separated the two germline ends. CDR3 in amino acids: CASSLISTGELFF. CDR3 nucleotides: TGTGCCAGCAGTTTAATTAGCACCGGGGAGCTGTTTTTT.

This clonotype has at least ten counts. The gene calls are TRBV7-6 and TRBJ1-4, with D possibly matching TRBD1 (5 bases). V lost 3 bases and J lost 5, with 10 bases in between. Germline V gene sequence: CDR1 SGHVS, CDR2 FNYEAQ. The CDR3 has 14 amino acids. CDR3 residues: CASSFRAGNEKLFF. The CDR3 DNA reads TGTGCCAGCAGCTTCAGGGCAGGGAATGAAAAACTGTTTTTT. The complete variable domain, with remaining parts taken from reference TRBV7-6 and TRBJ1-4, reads GAGVSQSPRYKVTKRGQDVALRCDPISGHVSLYWYRQALGQGPEFLTYFNYEAQQDKSGLPNDRFSAERPEGSISTLTIQRTEQRDSAMYRCASSFRAGNEKLFFGSGTQLSVL.

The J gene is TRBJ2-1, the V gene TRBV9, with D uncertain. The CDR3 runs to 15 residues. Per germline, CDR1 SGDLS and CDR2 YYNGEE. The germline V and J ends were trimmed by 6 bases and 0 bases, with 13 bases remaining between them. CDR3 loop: CASNPSGNSYNEQFF. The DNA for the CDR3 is TGTGCCAGCAATCCTAGTGGGAACTCCTACAATGAGCAGTTCTTC.

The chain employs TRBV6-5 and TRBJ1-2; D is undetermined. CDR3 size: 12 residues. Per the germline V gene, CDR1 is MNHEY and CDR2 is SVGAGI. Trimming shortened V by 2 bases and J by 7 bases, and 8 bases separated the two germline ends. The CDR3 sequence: CASSYGPFGYTF. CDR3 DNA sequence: TGTGCCAGCAGTTACGGACCCTTTGGCTACACCTTC.

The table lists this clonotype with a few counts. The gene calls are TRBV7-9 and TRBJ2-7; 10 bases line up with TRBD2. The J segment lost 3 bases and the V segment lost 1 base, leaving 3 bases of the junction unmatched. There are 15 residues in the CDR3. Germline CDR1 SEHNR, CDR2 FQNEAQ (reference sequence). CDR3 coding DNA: TGTGCCAGCAGCTTAGAAGCGGGGGGGAACTACGAGCAGTACGTC. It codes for CASSLEAGGNYEQYV.

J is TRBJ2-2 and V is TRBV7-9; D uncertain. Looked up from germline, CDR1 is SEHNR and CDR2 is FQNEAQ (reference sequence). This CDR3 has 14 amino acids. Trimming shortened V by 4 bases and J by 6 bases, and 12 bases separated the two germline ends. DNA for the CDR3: TGTGCCAGCAGCTCCCAAGGTGGCCCCGGGGAGCTGTTTTTT. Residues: CASSSQGGPGELFF.

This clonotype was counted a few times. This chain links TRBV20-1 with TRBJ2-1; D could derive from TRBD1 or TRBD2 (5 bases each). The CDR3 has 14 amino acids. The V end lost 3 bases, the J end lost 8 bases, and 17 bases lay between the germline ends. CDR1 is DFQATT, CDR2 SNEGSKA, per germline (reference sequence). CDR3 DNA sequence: TGCAGTGCTAGGGACCAGGGAGAGTCGGATGAGCAGTTCTTC. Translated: CSARDQGESDEQFF.

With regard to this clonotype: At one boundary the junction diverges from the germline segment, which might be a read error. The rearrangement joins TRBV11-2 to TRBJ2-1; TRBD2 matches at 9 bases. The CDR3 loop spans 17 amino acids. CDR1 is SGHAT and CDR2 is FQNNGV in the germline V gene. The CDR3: CTSSLDRRGGSNNEQFF. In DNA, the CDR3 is TGTACCAGCAGCTTAGATCGGCGGGGGGGATCGAACAATGAGCAGTTCTTC.

CDR3: CASSFEQGTEAFF. CDR3 nucleotides: TGTGCCAGCAGCTTTGAACAGGGCACTGAAGCTTTCTTT. The genes are TRBV7-8 and TRBJ1-1; possible D gene TRBD1, 6 bases. The V gene lost 3 bases and the J gene lost 4 bases, with 9 bases spanning the gap. This CDR3 comprises 13 residues. Germline V lookup: CDR1 SGHVS, CDR2 FQNEAQ.

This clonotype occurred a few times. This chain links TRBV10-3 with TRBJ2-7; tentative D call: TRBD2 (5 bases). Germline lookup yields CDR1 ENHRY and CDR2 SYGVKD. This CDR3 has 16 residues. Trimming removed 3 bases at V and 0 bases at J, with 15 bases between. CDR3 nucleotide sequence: TGTGCCATCAGTGAAGCCCCCCGCGGGTTCTCCTACGAGCAGTACTTC. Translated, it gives CAISEAPRGFSYEQYF.

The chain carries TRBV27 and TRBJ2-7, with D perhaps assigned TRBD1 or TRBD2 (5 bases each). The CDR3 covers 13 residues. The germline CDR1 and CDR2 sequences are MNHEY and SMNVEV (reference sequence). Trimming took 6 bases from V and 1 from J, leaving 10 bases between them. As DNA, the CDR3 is TGTGCCAGCAGAGGGGAGTTGTCCTACGAGCAGTACTTC. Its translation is CASRGELSYEQYF.

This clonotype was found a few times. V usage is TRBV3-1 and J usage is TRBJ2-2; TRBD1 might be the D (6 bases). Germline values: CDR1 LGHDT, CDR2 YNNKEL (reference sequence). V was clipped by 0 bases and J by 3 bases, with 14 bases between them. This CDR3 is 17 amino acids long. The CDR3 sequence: CASSQEGEQGDTGELFF. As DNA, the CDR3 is TGTGCCAGCAGCCAAGAGGGAGAACAGGGAGACACCGGGGAGCTGTTTTTT.

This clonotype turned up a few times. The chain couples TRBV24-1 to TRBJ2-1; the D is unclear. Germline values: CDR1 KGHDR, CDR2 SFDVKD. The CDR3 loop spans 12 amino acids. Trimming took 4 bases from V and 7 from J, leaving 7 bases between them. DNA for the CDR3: TGTGCCACCAGTGACCTTTGGAATGAGCAGTTCTTC. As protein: CATSDLWNEQFF.

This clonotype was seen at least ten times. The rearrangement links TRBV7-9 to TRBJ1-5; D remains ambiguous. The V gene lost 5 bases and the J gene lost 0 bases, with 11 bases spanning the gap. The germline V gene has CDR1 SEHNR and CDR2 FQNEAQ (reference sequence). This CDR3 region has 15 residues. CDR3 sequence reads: CASSGSLYSNQPQHF. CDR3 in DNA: TGTGCCAGCAGCGGCAGCCTTTATAGCAATCAGCCCCAGCATTTT.

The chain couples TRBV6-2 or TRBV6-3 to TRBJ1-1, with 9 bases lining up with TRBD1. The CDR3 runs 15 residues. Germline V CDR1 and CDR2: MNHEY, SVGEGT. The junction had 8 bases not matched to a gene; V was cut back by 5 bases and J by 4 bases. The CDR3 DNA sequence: TGTGCCAGCAGTACATCCGGGACAGGGACCACTGAAGCTTTCTTT. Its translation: CASSTSGTGTTEAFF.

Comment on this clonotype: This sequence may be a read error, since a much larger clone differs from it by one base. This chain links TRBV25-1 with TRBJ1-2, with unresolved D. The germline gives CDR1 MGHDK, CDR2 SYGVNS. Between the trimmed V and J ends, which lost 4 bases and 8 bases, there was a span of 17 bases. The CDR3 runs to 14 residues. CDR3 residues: CASSGPDERRGYTF. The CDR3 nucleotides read TGTGCCAGCAGTGGACCGGACGAGCGAAGAGGCTACACCTTC.

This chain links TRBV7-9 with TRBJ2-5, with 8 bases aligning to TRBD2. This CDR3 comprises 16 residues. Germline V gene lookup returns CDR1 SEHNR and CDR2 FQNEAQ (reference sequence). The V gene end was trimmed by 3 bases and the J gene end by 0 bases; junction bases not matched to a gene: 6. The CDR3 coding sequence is TGTGCCAGCAGCTTCCGGGGGGGCCTGTACCAAGAGACCCAGTACTTC. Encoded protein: CASSFRGGLYQETQYF.

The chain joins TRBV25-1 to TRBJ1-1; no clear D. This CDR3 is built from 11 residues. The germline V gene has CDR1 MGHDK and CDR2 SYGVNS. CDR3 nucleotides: TGTGCAGCTGGATCCTTCACTGAAGCTTTCTTT. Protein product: CAAGSFTEAFF.

Here the CDR3 DNA reads TGTGCCAGCAGTTACGGGCTAACCCTCGAGGCCTACAATGAGCAGTTCTTC. It translates to CASSYGLTLEAYNEQFF. This chain connects TRBV6-2 or TRBV6-3 to TRBJ2-1, with D unclear. Germline assignment: CDR1 MNHEY and CDR2 SVGEGT. Trimming stripped 2 bases from V and 2 bases from J, with 16 bases between. The CDR3 runs 17 residues.

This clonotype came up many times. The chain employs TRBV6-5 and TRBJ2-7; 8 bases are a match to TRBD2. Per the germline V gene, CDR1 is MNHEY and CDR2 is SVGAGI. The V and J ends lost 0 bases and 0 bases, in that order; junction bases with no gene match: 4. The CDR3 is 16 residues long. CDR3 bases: TGTGCCAGCAGTTACTCGGCGGGGGGTAGCTCCTACGAGCAGTACGTC. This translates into CASSYSAGGSSYEQYV.

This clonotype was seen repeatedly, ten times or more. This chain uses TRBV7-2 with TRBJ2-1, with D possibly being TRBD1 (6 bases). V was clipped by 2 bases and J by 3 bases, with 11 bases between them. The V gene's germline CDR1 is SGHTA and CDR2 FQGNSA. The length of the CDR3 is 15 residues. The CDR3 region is CASSLLDSLYNEQFF. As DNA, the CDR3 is TGTGCCAGCAGCTTACTGGACAGCCTCTACAATGAGCAGTTCTTC.

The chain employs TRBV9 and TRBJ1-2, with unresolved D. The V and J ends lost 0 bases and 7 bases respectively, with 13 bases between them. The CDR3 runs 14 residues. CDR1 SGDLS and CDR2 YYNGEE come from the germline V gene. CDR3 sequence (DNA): TGTGCCAGCAGCGTAGGGACTCACGCCTCTGGCTACACCTTC. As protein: CASSVGTHASGYTF. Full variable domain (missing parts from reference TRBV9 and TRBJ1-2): DSGVTQTPKHLITATGQRVTLRCSPRSGDLSVYWYQQSLDQGLQFLIQYYNGEERAKGNILERFSAQQFPDLHSELNLSSLELGDSALYFCASSVGTHASGYTFGSGTRLTVV.

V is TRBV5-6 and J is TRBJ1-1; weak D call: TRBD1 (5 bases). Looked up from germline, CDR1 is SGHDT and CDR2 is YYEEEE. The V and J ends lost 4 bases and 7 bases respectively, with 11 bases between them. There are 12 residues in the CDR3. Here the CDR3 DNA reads TGTGCCAGCAGCGCAGGGTGGAGTGAAGCTTTCTTT. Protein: CASSAGWSEAFF.

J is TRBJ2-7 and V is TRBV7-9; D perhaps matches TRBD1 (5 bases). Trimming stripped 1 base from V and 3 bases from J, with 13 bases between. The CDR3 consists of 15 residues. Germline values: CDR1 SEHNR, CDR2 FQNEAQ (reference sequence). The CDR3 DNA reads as TGTGCCAGCAGCTTAGTTCAGGGTAGCTTCTACGAGCAGTACTTC. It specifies CASSLVQGSFYEQYF.

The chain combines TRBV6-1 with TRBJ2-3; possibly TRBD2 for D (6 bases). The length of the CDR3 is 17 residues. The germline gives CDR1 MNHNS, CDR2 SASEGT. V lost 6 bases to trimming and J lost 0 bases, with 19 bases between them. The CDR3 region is CASSGPTSTYSTDTQYF. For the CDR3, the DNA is TGTGCCAGCAGCGGACCTACTAGCACCTATAGCACAGATACGCAGTATTTT.

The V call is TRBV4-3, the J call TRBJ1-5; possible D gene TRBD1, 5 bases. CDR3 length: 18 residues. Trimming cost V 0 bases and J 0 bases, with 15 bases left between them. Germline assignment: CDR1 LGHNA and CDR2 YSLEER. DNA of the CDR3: TGCGCCAGCAGCCAAGATCGGGCGGGGGGGTATAGCAATCAGCCCCAGCATTTT. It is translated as CASSQDRAGGYSNQPQHF.

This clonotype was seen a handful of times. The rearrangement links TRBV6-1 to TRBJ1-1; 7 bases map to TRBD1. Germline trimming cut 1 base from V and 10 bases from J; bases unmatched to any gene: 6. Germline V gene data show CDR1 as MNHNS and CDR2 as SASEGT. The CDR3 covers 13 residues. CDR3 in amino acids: CASSEGQGWVAFF. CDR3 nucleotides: TGTGCCAGCAGTGAAGGACAGGGCTGGGTAGCTTTCTTT.

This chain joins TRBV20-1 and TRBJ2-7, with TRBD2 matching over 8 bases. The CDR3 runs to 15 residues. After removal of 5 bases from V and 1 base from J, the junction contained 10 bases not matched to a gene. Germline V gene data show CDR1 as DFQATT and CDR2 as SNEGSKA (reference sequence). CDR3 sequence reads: CSASNREGLSYEQYV. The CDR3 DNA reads TGCAGTGCTTCTAACCGGGAGGGGCTGTCCTACGAGCAGTACGTC.

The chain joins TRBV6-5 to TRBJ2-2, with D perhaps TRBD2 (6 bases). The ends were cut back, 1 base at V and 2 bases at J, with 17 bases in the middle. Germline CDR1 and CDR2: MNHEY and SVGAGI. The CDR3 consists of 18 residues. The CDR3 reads CASSYFTLGGGNTGELFF. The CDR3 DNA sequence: TGTGCCAGCAGTTACTTCACCTTGGGGGGAGGAAACACCGGGGAGCTGTTTTTT.

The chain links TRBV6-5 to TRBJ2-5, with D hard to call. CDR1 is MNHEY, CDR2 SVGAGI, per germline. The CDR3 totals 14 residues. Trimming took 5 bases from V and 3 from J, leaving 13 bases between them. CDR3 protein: CASSAGQAEETQYF. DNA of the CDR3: TGTGCCAGCAGTGCCGGTCAGGCTGAAGAGACCCAGTACTTC.

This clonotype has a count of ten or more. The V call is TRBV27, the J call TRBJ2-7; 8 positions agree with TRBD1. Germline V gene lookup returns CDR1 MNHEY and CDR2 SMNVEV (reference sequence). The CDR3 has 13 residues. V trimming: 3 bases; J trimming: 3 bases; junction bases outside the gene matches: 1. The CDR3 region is CASSFGQGYEQYF. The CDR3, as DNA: TGTGCCAGCAGTTTCGGACAGGGCTACGAGCAGTACTTC.

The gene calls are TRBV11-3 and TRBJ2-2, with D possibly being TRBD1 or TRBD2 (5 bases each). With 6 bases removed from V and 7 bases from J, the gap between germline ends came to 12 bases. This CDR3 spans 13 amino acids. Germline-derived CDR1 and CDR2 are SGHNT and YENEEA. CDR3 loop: CASSDGAVGELFF. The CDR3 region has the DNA TGTGCCAGCAGTGACGGGGCGGTCGGGGAGCTGTTTTTT. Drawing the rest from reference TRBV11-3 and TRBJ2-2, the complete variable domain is EAGVVQSPRYKIIEKKQPVAFWCNPISGHNTLYWYLQNLGQGPELLIRYENEEAVDDSQLPKDRFSAERLKGVDSTLKIQPAELGDSAVYLCASSDGAVGELFFGEGSRLTVL.